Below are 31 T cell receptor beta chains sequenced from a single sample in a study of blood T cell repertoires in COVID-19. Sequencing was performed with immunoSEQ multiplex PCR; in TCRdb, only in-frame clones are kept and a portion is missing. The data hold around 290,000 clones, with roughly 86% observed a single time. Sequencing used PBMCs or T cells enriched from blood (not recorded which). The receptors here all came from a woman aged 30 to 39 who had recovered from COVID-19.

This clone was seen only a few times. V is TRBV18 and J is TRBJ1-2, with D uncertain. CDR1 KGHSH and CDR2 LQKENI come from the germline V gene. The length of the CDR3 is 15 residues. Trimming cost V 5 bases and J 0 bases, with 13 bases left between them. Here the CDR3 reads CASSAGGVANYGYTF. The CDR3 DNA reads TGTGCCAGCTCAGCAGGCGGGGTAGCTAACTATGGCTACACCTTC.

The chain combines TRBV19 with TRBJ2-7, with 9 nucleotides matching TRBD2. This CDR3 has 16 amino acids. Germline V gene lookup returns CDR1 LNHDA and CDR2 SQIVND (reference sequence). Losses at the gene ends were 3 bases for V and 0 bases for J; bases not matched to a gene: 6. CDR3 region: CASSMASGMNSYEQYF. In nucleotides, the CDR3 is TGTGCCAGTAGTATGGCTAGCGGGATGAACTCCTACGAGCAGTACTTC.

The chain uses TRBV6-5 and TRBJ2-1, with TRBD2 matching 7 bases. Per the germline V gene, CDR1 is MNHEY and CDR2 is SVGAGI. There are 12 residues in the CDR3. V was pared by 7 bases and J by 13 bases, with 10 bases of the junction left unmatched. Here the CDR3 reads CASTSSGGVQFF. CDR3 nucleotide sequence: TGTGCCAGCACCTCCTCGGGGGGTGTCCAGTTCTTC.

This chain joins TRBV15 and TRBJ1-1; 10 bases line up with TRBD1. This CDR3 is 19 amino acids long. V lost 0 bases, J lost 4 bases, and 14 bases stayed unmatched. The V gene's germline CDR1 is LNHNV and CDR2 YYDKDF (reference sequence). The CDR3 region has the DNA TGTGCCACCAGCAGAGATTTGCCCAGACAGGGGGCTGGAGGCACTGAAGCTTTCTTT. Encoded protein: CATSRDLPRQGAGGTEAFF.

CDR3 nucleotide sequence: TGTGCCAGGGATGTGACAGCCACCAACCCTAATCAGCCCCAGCATTTT. Translating it yields CARDVTATNPNQPQHF. The chain employs TRBV28 and TRBJ1-5; D is possibly TRBD1 (5 bases). Trimming cost V 9 bases and J 4 bases, with 22 bases left between them. The CDR3 runs to 16 residues. The V gene's germline CDR1 is MDHEN and CDR2 SYDVKM. Full variable domain (rest looked up from reference TRBV28 and TRBJ1-5): DVKVTQSSRYLVKRTGEKVFLECVQDMDHENMFWYRQDPGLGLRLIYFSYDVKMKEKGDIPEGYSVSREKKERFSLILESASTNQTSMYLCARDVTATNPNQPQHFGDGTRLSIL.

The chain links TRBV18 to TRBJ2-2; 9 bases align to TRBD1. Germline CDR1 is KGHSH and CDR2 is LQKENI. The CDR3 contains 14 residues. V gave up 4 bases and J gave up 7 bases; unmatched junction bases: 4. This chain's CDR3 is CASSHGQGLGELFF. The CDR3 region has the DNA TGTGCCAGCTCACACGGACAGGGGCTCGGGGAGCTGTTTTTT.

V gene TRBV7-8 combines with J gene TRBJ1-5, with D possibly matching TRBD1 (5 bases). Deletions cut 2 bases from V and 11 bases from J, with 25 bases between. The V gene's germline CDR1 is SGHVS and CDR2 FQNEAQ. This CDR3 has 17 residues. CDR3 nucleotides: TGTGCCAGCAGCTTACGCAGGGTCGGCCCGCGGGACCAGTCCCAGCATTTT. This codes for CASSLRRVGPRDQSQHF.

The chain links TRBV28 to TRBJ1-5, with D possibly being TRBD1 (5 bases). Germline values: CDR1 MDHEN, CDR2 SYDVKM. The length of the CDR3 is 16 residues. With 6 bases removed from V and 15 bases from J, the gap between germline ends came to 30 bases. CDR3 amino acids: CASSRSLPGTAGGGHF. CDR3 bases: TGTGCCAGCAGCCGGAGCTTACCCGGGACCGCGGGGGGTGGGCATTTT.

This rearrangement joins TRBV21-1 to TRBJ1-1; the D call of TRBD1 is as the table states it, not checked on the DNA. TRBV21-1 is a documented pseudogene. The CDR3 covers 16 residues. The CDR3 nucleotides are TGTGCCAGCATCACTCTACGATCAGGGGCGCGTACTGAAGCTTTCTTT. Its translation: CASITLRSGARTEAFF.

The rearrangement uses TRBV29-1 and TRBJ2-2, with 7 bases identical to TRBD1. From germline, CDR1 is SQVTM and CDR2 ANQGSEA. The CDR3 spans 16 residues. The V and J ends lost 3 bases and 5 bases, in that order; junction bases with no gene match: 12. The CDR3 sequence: CSVDISGQTATGELFF. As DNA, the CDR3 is TGCAGCGTTGACATTTCGGGACAGACCGCTACCGGGGAGCTGTTTTTT.

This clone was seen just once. CDR3 protein: CASSPGRDNSPLHF. As DNA, the CDR3 is TGTGCCAGCAGCCCAGGGAGGGACAATTCACCCCTCCACTTT. This chain uses TRBV7-9 with TRBJ1-6, with D perhaps TRBD1 (5 bases). This CDR3 has 14 residues. Between the trimmed V and J ends, which lost 5 bases and 7 bases, there was a span of 12 bases. Germline-derived CDR1 and CDR2 are SEHNR and FQNEAQ (reference sequence). The full variable domain, its missing parts supplied by reference TRBV7-9 and TRBJ1-6, is DTGVSQNPRHKITKRGQNVTFRCDPISEHNRLYWYRQTLGQGPEFLTYFQNEAQLEKSRLLSDRFSAERPKGSFSTLEIQRTEQGDSAMYLCASSPGRDNSPLHFGNGTRLTVT.

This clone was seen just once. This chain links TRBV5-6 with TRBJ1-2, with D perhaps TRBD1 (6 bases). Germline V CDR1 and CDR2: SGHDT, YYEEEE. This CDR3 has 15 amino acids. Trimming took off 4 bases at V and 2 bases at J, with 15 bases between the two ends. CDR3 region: CASSQLQGLNYGYTF. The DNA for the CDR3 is TGTGCCAGCAGCCAGCTACAGGGACTAAACTATGGCTACACCTTC.

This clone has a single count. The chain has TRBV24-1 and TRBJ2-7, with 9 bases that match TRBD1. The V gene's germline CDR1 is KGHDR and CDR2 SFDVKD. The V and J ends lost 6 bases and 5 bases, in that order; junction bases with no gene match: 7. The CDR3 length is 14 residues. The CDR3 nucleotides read TGTGCCACCAGTACGAAGGGGGACAGGGACGAGCAGTACTTC. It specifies CATSTKGDRDEQYF.

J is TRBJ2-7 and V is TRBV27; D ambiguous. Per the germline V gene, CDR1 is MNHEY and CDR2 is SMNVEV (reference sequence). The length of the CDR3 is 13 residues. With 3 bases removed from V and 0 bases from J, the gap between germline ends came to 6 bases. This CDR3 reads CASSFAISYEQYF. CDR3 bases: TGTGCCAGCAGTTTCGCGATCTCCTACGAGCAGTACTTC.

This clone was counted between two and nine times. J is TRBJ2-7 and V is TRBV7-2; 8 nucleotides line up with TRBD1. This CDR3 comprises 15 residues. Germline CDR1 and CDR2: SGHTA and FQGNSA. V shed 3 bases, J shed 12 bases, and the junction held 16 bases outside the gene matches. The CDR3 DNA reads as TGTGCCAGCAGCTTTCAGTCCTCGGACAGGGAGATTCGGTACTTC. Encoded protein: CASSFQSSDREIRYF.

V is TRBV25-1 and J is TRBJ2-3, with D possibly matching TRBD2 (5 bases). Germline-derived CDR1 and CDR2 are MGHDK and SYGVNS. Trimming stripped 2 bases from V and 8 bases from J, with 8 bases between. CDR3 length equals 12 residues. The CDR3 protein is CASSELAGTQYF. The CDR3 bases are TGTGCCAGCAGTGAACTGGCGGGTACGCAGTATTTT.

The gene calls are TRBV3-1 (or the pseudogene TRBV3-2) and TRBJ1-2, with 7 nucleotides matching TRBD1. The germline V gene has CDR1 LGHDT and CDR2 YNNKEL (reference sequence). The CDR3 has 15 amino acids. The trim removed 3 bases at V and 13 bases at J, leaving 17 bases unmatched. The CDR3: CASSHATGTEYGGTF. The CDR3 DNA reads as TGTGCCAGCAGCCACGCCACCGGGACAGAATATGGGGGCACCTTC.

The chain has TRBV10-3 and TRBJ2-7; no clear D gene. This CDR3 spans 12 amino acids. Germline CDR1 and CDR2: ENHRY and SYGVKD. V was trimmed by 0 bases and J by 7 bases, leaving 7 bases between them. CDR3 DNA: TGTGCCATCAGTGAGTCTCGGGTAGAGCAGTACTTC. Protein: CAISESRVEQYF.

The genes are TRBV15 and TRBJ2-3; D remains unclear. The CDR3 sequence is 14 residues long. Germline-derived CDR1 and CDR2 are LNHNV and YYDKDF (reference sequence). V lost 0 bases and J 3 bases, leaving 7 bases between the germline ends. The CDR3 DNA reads TGTGCCACCAGCAGAGACGGCAGGACAGATACGCAGTATTTT. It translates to CATSRDGRTDTQYF.

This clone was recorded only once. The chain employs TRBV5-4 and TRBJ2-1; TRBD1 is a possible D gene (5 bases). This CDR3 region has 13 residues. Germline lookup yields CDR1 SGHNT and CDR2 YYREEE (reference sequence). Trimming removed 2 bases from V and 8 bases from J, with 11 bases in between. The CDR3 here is CASSLGVYDEQFF. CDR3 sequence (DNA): TGTGCCAGCAGCTTAGGGGTGTACGATGAGCAGTTCTTC.

The CDR3 loop is CASSLGLANTDTQYF. CDR3 coding DNA: TGTGCCAGCAGCTTAGGACTAGCGAACACAGATACGCAGTATTTT. The chain carries TRBV7-9 and TRBJ2-3; 8 bases fit TRBD2. Trimming removed 1 base from V and 2 bases from J; junction bases left unmatched: 2. The germline CDR1 and CDR2 sequences are SEHNR and FQNEAQ (reference sequence). CDR3 size: 15 residues.

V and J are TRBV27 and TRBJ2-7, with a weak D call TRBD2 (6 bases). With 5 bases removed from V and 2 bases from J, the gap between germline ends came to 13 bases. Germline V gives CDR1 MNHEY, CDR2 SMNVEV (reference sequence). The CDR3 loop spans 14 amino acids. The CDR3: CASSKAGTPYEQYF. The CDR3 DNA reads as TGTGCCAGCAGTAAAGCGGGCACGCCCTACGAGCAGTACTTC.

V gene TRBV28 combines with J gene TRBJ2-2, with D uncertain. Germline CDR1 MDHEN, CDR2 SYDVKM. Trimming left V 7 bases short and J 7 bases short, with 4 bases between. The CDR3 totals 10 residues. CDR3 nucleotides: TGTGCCAGCACCAACGGGGAGCTGTTTTTT. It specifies CASTNGELFF.

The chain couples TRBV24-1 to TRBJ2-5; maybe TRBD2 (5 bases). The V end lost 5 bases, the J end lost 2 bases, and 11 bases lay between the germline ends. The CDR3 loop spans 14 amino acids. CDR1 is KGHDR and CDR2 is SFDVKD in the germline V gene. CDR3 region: CATSATGLQETQYF. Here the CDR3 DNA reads TGTGCCACCAGTGCCACGGGATTACAAGAGACCCAGTACTTC.

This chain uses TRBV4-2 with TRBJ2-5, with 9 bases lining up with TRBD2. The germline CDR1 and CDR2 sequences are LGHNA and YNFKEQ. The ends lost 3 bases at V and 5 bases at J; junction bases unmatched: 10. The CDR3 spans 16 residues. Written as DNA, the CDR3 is TGTGCCAGCAGCCAGGGGTCTGGGAGCGGGGGGGAGACCCAGTACTTC. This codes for CASSQGSGSGGETQYF.

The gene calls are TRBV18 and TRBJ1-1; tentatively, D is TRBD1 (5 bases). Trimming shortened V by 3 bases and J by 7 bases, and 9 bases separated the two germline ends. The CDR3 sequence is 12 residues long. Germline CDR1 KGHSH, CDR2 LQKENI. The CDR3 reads CASSPGQGEAFF. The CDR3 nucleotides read TGTGCCAGCTCACCGGGTCAGGGTGAAGCTTTCTTT.

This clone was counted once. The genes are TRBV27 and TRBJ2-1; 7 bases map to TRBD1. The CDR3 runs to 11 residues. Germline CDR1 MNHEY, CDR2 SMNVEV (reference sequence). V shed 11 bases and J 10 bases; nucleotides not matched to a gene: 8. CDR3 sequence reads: CAGKTGSEQFF. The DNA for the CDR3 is TGTGCCGGGAAGACAGGGTCCGAGCAGTTCTTC.

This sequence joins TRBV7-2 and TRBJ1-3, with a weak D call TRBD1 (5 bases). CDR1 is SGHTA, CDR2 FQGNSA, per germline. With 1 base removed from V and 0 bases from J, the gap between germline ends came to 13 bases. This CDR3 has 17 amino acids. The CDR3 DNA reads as TGTGCCAGCAGCTTAGAGGCAGGGCGATACTCTGGAAACACCATATATTTT. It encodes CASSLEAGRYSGNTIYF.

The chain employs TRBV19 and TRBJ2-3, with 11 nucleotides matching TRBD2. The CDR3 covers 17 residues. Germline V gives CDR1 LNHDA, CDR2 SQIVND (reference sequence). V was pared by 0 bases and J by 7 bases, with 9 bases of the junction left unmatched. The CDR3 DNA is TGTGCCAGTAGTATAGATCGGGGACTAGCGGTATCCTATACGCAGTATTTT. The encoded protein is CASSIDRGLAVSYTQYF.

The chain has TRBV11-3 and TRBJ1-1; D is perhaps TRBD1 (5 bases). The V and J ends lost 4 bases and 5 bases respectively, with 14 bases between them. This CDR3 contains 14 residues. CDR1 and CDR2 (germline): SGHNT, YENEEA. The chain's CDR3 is CASSWVGEGTEAFF. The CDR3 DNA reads TGTGCCAGCAGCTGGGTCGGGGAGGGGACTGAAGCTTTCTTT.

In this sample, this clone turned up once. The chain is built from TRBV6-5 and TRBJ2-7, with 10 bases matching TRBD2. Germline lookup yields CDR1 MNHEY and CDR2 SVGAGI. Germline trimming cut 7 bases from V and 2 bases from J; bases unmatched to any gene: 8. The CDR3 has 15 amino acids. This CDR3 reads CASTLLAGRTYEQYF. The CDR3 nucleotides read TGTGCCAGCACGCTACTAGCGGGGCGGACCTACGAGCAGTACTTC.